Below are 19 T cell receptor beta chains sequenced from a single sample in a study of cytomegalovirus exposure and HLA in healthy donors. Some clones are missing from TCRdb's copy, which holds only in-frame ones; the method was immunoSEQ multiplex PCR. The sample records 190,000 or so clones, about 80% being singletons. Sequenced: PBMCs. These receptors were obtained from a woman aged 18-29 years in good health and CMV-seropositive.

This clone was seen once. V and J are TRBV7-8 and TRBJ2-2; D not resolved. V was shortened by 0 bases and J by 7 bases, with 9 bases between the two germline ends. The CDR3 has 14 amino acids. From germline, CDR1 is SGHVS and CDR2 FQNEAQ. CDR3 sequence reads: CASSLASLGGELFF. CDR3 coding DNA: TGTGCCAGCAGCTTAGCTTCGCTCGGCGGGGAGCTGTTTTTT.

This chain uses TRBV11-2 with TRBJ2-5; TRBD2 matches 8 bases. Germline V gene data show CDR1 as SGHAT and CDR2 as FQNNGV. J gave up 4 bases and V 3 bases, and 10 bases lay outside the gene matches. This CDR3 spans 16 amino acids. Written as DNA, the CDR3 is TGTGCCAGCAGCTTCGGGGGGGCTGTAGGCGGAGAGACCCAGTACTTC. It translates to CASSFGGAVGGETQYF.

As to this clone: At one end, the junction sequence differs from germline, possibly due to a read error. The chain couples TRBV5-1 to TRBJ2-7; possibly TRBD2 for D (5 bases). The CDR3 covers 15 residues. Germline V gene lookup returns CDR1 SGHRS and CDR2 YFSETQ. The CDR3 protein is CASSFDPGLSFEQYF. The CDR3 DNA sequence: TGCGCCAGCAGCTTTGATCCGGGGTTGTCCTTCGAGCAGTACTTC.

The chain couples TRBV7-6 to TRBJ1-1; D call uncertain. Per the germline V gene, CDR1 is SGHVS and CDR2 is FNYEAQ. This CDR3 region has 13 residues. V was cut by 5 bases and J by 5 bases, with 12 bases left in between. CDR3 loop: CASSHGLGTEAFF. CDR3 coding DNA: TGTGCCAGCAGCCACGGACTTGGGACTGAAGCTTTCTTT.

The chain combines TRBV19 with TRBJ1-2; the match to TRBD1 covers 7 bases. J lost 2 bases, V lost 3 bases, and 6 bases had no gene match. CDR1 is LNHDA and CDR2 is SQIVND in the germline V gene (reference sequence). This CDR3 region has 15 residues. The CDR3 bases are TGTGCCAGTAGTATCGAGGGACAGCGAAACTATGGCTACACCTTC. It translates to CASSIEGQRNYGYTF.

This clone was counted between two and nine times. V usage is TRBV12-5 and J usage is TRBJ1-6; 8 bases are shared with TRBD1. Trimming removed 5 bases from V and 4 bases from J; junction bases left unmatched: 4. Germline loops: CDR1 LGHNT, CDR2 FRNRAP. The CDR3 is made up of 15 amino acids. This chain's CDR3 is CASGLWTGYNSPLHF. In DNA form, the CDR3 reads TGTGCTAGTGGTCTATGGACAGGGTATAATTCACCCCTCCACTTT.

The V call is TRBV5-1, the J call TRBJ2-5, with TRBD2 as a possible D gene (6 bases). The V gene lost 1 base and the J gene lost 0 bases, with 10 bases spanning the gap. There are 15 residues in the CDR3. Germline CDR1 and CDR2: SGHRS and YFSETQ. The CDR3 DNA reads as TGCGCCAGCAGCTTGCGGGGCGGGGACCAAGAGACCCAGTACTTC. Encoded protein: CASSLRGGDQETQYF.

The chain is built from TRBV19 and TRBJ1-2; no clear D gene. Trimming shortened V by 5 bases and J by 4 bases, and 14 bases separated the two germline ends. CDR3 size: 14 residues. The germline V gene encodes CDR1 LNHDA and CDR2 SQIVND (reference sequence). In DNA form, the CDR3 reads TGTGCCAGTAGTGCTTTTACAGCTTTCTATGGCTACACCTTC. As protein: CASSAFTAFYGYTF.

Only a few counts were recorded for this clone. The rearrangement links TRBV6-4 to TRBJ1-6; TRBD1 might be the D (6 bases). From germline, CDR1 is MRHNA and CDR2 SNTAGT. The germline V and J ends were trimmed by 6 bases and 7 bases, with 13 bases remaining between them. This CDR3 comprises 14 residues. The CDR3 here is CASRGAGENSPLHF. The DNA of the CDR3 is TGTGCCAGCAGGGGGGCAGGGGAAAATTCACCCCTCCACTTT.

The CDR3 sequence is CASKLEVLDTDTQYF. CDR3 nucleotide sequence: TGTGCCAGCAAGCTCGAGGTGCTAGATACAGATACGCAGTATTTT. V gene TRBV2 combines with J gene TRBJ2-3, with no clear D. The germline V and J ends were trimmed by 7 bases and 3 bases, with 17 bases remaining between them. Germline lookup yields CDR1 SNHLY and CDR2 FYNNEI. The CDR3 loop spans 15 amino acids.

The gene calls are TRBV11-2 and TRBJ1-1, with TRBD1 as a possible D gene (5 bases). This CDR3 is 12 amino acids long. V lost 0 bases and J lost 11, with 10 bases in between. The germline CDR1 and CDR2 sequences are SGHAT and FQNNGV. This chain's CDR3 is CASSLDGGRAFF. Here the CDR3 DNA reads TGTGCCAGCAGCTTAGATGGGGGGAGGGCTTTCTTT.

V is TRBV5-1 and J is TRBJ1-1; D is unclear. The CDR3 is made up of 15 amino acids. V was clipped by 1 base and J by 0 bases, with 10 bases between them. The germline V gene has CDR1 SGHRS and CDR2 YFSETQ. Written as DNA, the CDR3 is TGCGCCAGCAGCTTGCAGTTCGATATGAACACTGAAGCTTTCTTT. It codes for CASSLQFDMNTEAFF. The whole variable domain, filled in from reference TRBV5-1 and TRBJ1-1, reads KAGVTQTPRYLIKTRGQQVTLSCSPISGHRSVSWYQQTPGQGLQFLFEYFSETQRNKGNFPGRFSGRQFSNSRSEMNVSTLELGDSALYLCASSLQFDMNTEAFFGQGTRLTVV.

CDR3 in DNA: TGTGCCAGCAGCCCGCGAGTTGGGGGCGGCGGCTACACCTTC. Amino acid sequence: CASSPRVGGGGYTF. This chain connects TRBV5-6 to TRBJ1-2, with a weak D call TRBD1 (6 bases). The CDR3 sequence is 14 residues long. Looked up from germline, CDR1 is SGHDT and CDR2 is YYEEEE. Trimming took 4 bases from V and 8 from J, leaving 18 bases between them.

The rearrangement links TRBV11-2 to TRBJ2-1; 9 bases are shared with TRBD2. Germline V lookup: CDR1 SGHAT, CDR2 FQNNGV. The CDR3 is 16 amino acids. After removal of 0 bases from V and 7 bases from J, the junction contained 7 bases not matched to a gene. The CDR3 region has the DNA TGTGCCAGCAGCTTAGAACGGGCGGGGGGGCGTAATGAGCAGTTCTTC. This sequence encodes CASSLERAGGRNEQFF.

The chain carries TRBV6-1 and TRBJ1-4, with D maybe TRBD1 (5 bases). CDR3 size: 12 residues. Trimming left V 7 bases short and J 8 bases short, with 11 bases between. Germline V lookup: CDR1 MNHNS, CDR2 SASEGT. The CDR3 is CASKGVGEKLFF. CDR3 DNA: TGTGCCAGCAAAGGGGTTGGGGAAAAACTGTTTTTT.

V is TRBV5-8 and J is TRBJ2-2, with TRBD1 identical over 10 bases. The CDR3 is 16 residues long. Germline V gene sequence: CDR1 SGHTS, CDR2 YDEGEE. The trim removed 2 bases at V and 5 bases at J, leaving 6 bases unmatched. The CDR3 DNA follows: TGTGCCAGCAGCTTTATGAGGACAGGGGGAACCGGGGAGCTGTTTTTT. Encoded protein: CASSFMRTGGTGELFF.

V and J are TRBV11-2 and TRBJ2-7; 10 bases are shared with TRBD2. Germline CDR1 reads SGHAT; CDR2 reads FQNNGV. This CDR3 spans 17 amino acids. The trim removed 3 bases at V and 6 bases at J, leaving 14 bases unmatched. CDR3: CASSFVASGGASGEQYF. Written as DNA, the CDR3 is TGTGCCAGCAGCTTCGTGGCCAGCGGGGGGGCCTCGGGCGAGCAGTACTTC.

V and J are TRBV2 and TRBJ2-1; 7 nucleotides line up with TRBD2. Germline lookup yields CDR1 SNHLY and CDR2 FYNNEI. V lost 6 bases, J lost 5 bases, and 4 bases stayed unmatched. The CDR3 has 13 amino acids. The CDR3 loop is CASSLAVNNEQFF. The CDR3 DNA reads as TGTGCCAGCAGCCTAGCGGTAAACAATGAGCAGTTCTTC.

This clone has a single count. The V gene is TRBV14, the J gene TRBJ1-2; D ambiguous. The V end was cut by 4 bases, the J end by 6 bases, with 15 bases between. The V gene's germline CDR1 is SGHDN and CDR2 FVKESK. The CDR3 consists of 14 residues. The CDR3 DNA is TGTGCCAGCAGCCCCCTGACGGGGAGAAATGGCTACACCTTC. This codes for CASSPLTGRNGYTF.